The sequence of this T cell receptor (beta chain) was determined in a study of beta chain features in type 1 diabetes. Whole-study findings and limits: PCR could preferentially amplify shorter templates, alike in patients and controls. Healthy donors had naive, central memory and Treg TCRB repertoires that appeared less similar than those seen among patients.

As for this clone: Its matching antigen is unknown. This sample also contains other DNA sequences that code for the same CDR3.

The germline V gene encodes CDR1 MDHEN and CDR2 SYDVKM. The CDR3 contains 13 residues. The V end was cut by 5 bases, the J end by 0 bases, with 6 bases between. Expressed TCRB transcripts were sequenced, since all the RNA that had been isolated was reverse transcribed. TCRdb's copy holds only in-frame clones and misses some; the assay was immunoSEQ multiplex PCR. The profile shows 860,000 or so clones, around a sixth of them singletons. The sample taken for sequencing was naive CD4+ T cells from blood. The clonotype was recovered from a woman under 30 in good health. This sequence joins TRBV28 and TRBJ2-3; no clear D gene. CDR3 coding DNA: TGTGCCAGCAGTCCCTCGAGCACAGATACGCAGTATTTT. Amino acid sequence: CASSPSSTDTQYF.